Shown below are 10 T cell receptor beta chains from a single sample sequenced in a study of CD8 T cells in ankylosing spondylitis. TCRdb ran MiXCR on the 5' RACE reads and lists one entry per CDR3 protein. The data contain approximately 220,000 distinct CDR3 sequences, roughly 25% of them singletons. Sequencing was done on a sample of blood, either unsorted or a sorted T cell fraction (not recorded which). The receptors here all came from a male donor with ankylosing spondylitis or in good health (not recorded which).

This clonotype was counted many times. This chain joins TRBV20-1 and TRBJ1-4; D unclear. The CDR3 has 12 amino acids. Trimming shortened V by 0 bases and J by 14 bases, and 13 bases separated the two germline ends. CDR1 and CDR2 (germline): DFQATT, SNEGSKA (reference sequence). This chain's CDR3 is CSARDRAGPLFF. CDR3 nucleotide sequence: TGCAGTGCTAGAGATCGGGCAGGCCCGCTGTTTTTT.

The chain has TRBV18 and TRBJ2-5; 7 bases fit TRBD1. V was clipped by 6 bases and J by 3 bases; unmatched bases: 4. CDR1 and CDR2 from the germline V gene are KGHSH and LQKENI. The CDR3 loop spans 13 amino acids. The DNA for the CDR3 is TGTGCCAGCTCGTCGGGACAGAAAGAGACCCAGTACTTC. This codes for CASSSGQKETQYF.

This clonotype was counted many times. The chain links TRBV4-1 to TRBJ2-5; 7 bases line up with TRBD1. The CDR3 runs to 15 residues. CDR1 is MGHRA and CDR2 is YSYEKL in the germline V gene. V gave up 2 bases and J gave up 5 bases; unmatched junction bases: 8. The CDR3 DNA is TGCGCCAGCAGCCAACCGGACAGGTCCGGGGAGACCCAGTACTTC. This codes for CASSQPDRSGETQYF.

This clonotype occurred a few times. The chain links TRBV12-3 or TRBV12-4 to TRBJ2-1; no clear D. V was trimmed by 5 bases and J by 9 bases, leaving 14 bases between them. This CDR3 is 13 amino acids long. In DNA form, the CDR3 reads TGTGCCAGCAGTCTACCTGGGCGTGGTGAGCAGTTCTTC. Amino acids: CASSLPGRGEQFF.

A few counts support this clonotype. The chain has TRBV29-1 and TRBJ2-2; either TRBD1 or TRBD2 may supply D (5 bases each). This CDR3 is 16 amino acids long. Germline assignment: CDR1 SQVTM and CDR2 ANQGSEA. Trimming pared 1 base from V and 5 bases from J, leaving 17 bases between. The CDR3 spells CSVEGAGGATTGELFF. CDR3 DNA: TGCAGCGTTGAAGGTGCGGGTGGGGCAACAACCGGGGAGCTGTTTTTT.

This clonotype was seen ten or more times. CDR3 region: CSALTGTSAGRDTQYF. In DNA, the CDR3 is TGCAGTGCTCTTACCGGGACTAGCGCGGGGAGGGACACGCAGTATTTT. The chain combines TRBV20-1 with TRBJ2-3; TRBD2 aligns across 10 bases. Germline V lookup: CDR1 DFQATT, CDR2 SNEGSKA (reference sequence). This CDR3 is 16 amino acids long. Trimming removed 5 bases from V and 9 bases from J; junction bases left unmatched: 17.

This clonotype was seen a handful of times. The chain is built from TRBV12-3 or TRBV12-4 and TRBJ2-1; no clear D. The ends were cut back, 8 bases at V and 7 bases at J, with 15 bases in the middle. This CDR3 is 13 amino acids long. CDR3 sequence: CASGVGLVNEQFF. The CDR3 DNA follows: TGTGCCAGCGGAGTTGGATTGGTGAATGAGCAGTTCTTC.

This clonotype has only a few counts. The chain employs TRBV20-1 and TRBJ2-5; possible D gene TRBD1, 5 bases. Trimming took 6 bases from V and 1 from J, leaving 12 bases between them. This CDR3 spans 13 amino acids. The V gene's germline CDR1 is DFQATT and CDR2 SNEGSKA (reference sequence). CDR3 residues: CSASVGPQETQYF. The CDR3 coding sequence is TGCAGTGCCTCCGTGGGGCCCCAAGAGACCCAGTACTTC.

On this clonotype: Relative to the germline gene, one junction end is altered; a read error may explain this. The rearrangement joins TRBV7-7 to TRBJ2-1; D not resolved. CDR3 length: 15 amino acids. Per germline, CDR1 SSHAT and CDR2 FNYEAQ (reference sequence). The CDR3, as DNA: TGTGCTAGCAGCCCCTACGGGTTGGGCGACAATGAGCAGTTCTTC. This encodes CASSPYGLGDNEQFF.

There are a few counts of this clonotype. The V gene is TRBV29-1, the J gene TRBJ2-1; TRBD2 matches at 7 bases. This CDR3 has 14 amino acids. J was trimmed by 3 bases and V by 7 bases; bases with no gene match: 9. CDR1 is SQVTM and CDR2 is ANQGSEA in the germline V gene. The CDR3 sequence is CSGRFAGVYNEQFF. The CDR3 DNA reads TGCAGCGGGAGATTCGCGGGAGTCTACAATGAGCAGTTCTTC.